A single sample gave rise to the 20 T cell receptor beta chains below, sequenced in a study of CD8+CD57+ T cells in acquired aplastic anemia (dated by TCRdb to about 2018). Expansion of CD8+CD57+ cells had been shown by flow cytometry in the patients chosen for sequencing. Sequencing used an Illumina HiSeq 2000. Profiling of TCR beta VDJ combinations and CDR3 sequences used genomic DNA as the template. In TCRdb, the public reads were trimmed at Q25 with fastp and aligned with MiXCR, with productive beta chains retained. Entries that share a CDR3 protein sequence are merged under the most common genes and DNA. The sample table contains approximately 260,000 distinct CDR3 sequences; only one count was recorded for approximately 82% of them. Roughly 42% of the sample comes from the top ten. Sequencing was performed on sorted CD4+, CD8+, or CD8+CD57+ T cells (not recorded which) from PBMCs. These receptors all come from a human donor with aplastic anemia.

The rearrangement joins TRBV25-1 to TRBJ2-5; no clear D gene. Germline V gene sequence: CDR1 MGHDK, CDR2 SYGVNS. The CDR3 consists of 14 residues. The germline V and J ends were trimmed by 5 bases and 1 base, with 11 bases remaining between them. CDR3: CASSKVRTQETQYF. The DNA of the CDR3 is TGTGCCAGCAGTAAGGTTCGGACCCAAGAGACCCAGTACTTC.

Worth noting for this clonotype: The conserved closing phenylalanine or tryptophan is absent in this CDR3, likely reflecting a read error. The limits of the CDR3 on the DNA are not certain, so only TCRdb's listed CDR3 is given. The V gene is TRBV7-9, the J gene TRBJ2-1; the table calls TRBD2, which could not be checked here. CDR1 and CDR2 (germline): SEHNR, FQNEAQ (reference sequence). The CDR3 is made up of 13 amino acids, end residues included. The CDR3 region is CASSLGRAGRRYE.

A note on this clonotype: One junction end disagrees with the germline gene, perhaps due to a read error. In DNA form, the CDR3 reads TGTGCCAGCAGTATGGGGGGAGGTCCCGATACGCAGTATTTT. Translating it yields CASSMGGGPDTQYF. The chain carries TRBV19 and TRBJ2-3; a weak D match, TRBD2 (6 bases). Germline CDR1 LNHDA, CDR2 SQIVND (reference sequence). This CDR3 comprises 14 residues.

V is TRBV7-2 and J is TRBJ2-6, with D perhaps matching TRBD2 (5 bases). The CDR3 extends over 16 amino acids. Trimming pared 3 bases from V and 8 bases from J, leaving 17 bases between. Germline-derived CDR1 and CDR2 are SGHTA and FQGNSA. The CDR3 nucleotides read TGTGCCAGCAGCTTGGCAGGTAGCGCCGACTCCAACGTCCTGACTTTC. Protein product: CASSLAGSADSNVLTF.

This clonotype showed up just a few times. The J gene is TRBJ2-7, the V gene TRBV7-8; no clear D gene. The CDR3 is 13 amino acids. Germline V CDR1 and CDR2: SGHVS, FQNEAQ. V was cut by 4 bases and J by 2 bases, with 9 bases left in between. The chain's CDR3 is CASSSSGPYEQYF. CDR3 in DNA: TGTGCCAGCAGCTCGAGTGGGCCCTACGAGCAGTACTTC.

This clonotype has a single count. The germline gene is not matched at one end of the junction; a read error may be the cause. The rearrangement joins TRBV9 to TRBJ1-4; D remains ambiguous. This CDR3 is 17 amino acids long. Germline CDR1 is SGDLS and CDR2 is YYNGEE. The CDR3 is CAISDCSGDYTFEKLFF. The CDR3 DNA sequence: TGTGCCATCAGCGATTGTTCAGGCGACTACACCTTCGAAAAACTGTTTTTT.

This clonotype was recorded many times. CDR3 bases: TGCAGTGCTAGAGATCAGGCCAGTTGGAATGAAAAACTGTTTTTT. It is translated as CSARDQASWNEKLFF. The chain combines TRBV20-1 with TRBJ1-4; D is unresolved. V lost 0 bases to trimming and J lost 5 bases, with 13 bases between them. The CDR3 has 15 residues. The germline V gene has CDR1 DFQATT and CDR2 SNEGSKA (reference sequence).

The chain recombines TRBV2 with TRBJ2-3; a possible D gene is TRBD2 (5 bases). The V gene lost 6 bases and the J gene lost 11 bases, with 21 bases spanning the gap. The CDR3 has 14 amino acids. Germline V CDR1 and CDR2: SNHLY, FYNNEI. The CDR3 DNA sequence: TGTGCCAGCAGCTTCGCGGGCGGTGCCGATCAGCAGTATTTT. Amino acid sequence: CASSFAGGADQQYF.

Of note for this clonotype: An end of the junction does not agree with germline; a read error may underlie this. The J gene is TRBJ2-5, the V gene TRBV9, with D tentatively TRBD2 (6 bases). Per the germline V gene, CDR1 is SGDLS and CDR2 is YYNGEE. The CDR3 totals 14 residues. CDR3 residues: CANKVAAYQDTQYF. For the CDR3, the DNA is TGTGCCAACAAGGTAGCGGCGTACCAAGATACCCAGTACTTC.

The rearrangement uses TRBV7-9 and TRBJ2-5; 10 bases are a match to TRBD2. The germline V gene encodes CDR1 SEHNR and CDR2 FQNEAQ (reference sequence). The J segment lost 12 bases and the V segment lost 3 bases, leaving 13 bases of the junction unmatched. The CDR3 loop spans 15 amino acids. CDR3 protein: CASSFNGSGGEAEYF. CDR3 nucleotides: TGTGCCAGCAGCTTTAACGGAAGCGGGGGGGAGGCTGAGTACTTC.

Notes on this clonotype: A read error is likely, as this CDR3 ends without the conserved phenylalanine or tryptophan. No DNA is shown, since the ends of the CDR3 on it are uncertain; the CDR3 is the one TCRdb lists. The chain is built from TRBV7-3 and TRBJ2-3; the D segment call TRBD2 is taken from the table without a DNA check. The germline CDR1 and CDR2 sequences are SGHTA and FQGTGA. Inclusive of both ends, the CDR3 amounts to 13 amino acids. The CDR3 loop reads CASSYSSGPTYNE.

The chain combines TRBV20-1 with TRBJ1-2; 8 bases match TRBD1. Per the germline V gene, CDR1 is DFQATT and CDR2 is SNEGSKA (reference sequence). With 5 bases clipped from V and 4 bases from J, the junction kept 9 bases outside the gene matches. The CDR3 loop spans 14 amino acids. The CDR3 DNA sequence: TGCAGTGCTCGCCACGGGACAGGCGTCTATGGCTACACCTTC. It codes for CSARHGTGVYGYTF.

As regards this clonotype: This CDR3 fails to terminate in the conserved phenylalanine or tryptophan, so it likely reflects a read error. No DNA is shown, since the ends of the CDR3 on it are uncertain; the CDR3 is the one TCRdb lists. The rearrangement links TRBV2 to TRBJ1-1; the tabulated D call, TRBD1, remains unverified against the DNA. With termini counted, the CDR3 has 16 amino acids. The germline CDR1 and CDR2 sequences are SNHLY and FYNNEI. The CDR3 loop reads CASGDGGTDTHNYGPG.

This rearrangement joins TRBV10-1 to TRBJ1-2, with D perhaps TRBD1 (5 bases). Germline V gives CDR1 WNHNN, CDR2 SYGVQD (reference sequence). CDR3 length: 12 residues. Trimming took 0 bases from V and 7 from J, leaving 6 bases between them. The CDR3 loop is CASSESGVGYTF. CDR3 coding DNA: TGCGCCAGCAGTGAGTCAGGGGTTGGCTACACCTTC.

The DNA of the CDR3 is TGTGCCACCAGTGATGGGGACAGACACACAGATACGCAGTATTTT. It encodes CATSDGDRHTDTQYF. The J gene is TRBJ2-3, the V gene TRBV24-1; 7 bases align to TRBD1. CDR3 size: 15 residues. V trimming: 3 bases; J trimming: 2 bases; junction bases outside the gene matches: 4. From germline, CDR1 is KGHDR and CDR2 SFDVKD.

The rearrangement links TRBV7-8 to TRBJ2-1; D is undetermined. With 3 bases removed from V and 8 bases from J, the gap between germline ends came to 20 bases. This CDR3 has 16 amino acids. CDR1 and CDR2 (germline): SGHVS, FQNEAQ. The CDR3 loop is CASSFQGSAGTDEQFF. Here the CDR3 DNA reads TGTGCCAGCAGCTTTCAAGGAAGCGCCGGTACGGATGAGCAGTTCTTC.

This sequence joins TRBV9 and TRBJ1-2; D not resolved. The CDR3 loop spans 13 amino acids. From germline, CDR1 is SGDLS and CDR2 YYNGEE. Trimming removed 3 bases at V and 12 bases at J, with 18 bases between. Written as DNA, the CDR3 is TGTGCCAGCAGCGGGGATGGGCGGAGTACAGACACCTTC. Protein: CASSGDGRSTDTF.

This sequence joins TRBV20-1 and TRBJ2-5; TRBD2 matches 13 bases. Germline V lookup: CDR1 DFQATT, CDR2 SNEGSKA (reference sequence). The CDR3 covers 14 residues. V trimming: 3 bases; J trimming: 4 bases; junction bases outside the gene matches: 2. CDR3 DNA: TGCAGTGCTAGCAGGACTAGCGGGGGAGAGACCCAGTACTTC. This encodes CSASRTSGGETQYF.

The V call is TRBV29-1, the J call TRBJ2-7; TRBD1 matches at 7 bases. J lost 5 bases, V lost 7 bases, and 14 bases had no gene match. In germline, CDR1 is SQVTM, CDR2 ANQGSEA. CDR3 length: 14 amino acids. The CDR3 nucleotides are TGCAGCGCCGAAAACAGGGGTGAAGGGGACGAGCAGTACTTC. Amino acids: CSAENRGEGDEQYF.

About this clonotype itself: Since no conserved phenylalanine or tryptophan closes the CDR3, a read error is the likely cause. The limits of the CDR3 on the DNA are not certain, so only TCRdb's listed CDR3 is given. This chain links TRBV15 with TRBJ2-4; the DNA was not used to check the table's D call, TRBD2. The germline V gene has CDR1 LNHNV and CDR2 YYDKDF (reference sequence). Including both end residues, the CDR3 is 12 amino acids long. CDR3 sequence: CASGGGGNIQTQ.